A single sample is the source of the 19 T cell receptor beta chains below, sequenced in a study of T cell repertoires in cytomegalovirus infection. Using its own MiXCR run on the reads, TCRdb lists one record per CDR3 protein. The sample gives 300,000 to 450,000 distinct CDR3 sequences, around 18% of which show up once; 7.5% to 9.5% is in the top ten. The sequencing input was PBMCs. The source of these receptors is a human donor in good health (CMV status not recorded). Some clones in this sample may be carry-over from other donors' samples.

This clonotype was detected ten times or more. The chain links TRBV7-4 to TRBJ2-5, with a weak D call TRBD1 (6 bases). The germline CDR1 and CDR2 sequences are SGHVT and SQSDAQ. This CDR3 contains 15 residues. Trimming shortened V by 2 bases and J by 2 bases, and 12 bases separated the two germline ends. CDR3 in DNA: TGTGCCAGCAGCTTACTGGACAGACGACAAGAGACCCAGTACTTC. Residues: CASSLLDRRQETQYF.

CDR3 nucleotide sequence: TGCGCCAGCAGCTTGGGTCTGGGAAGAGATGGCTACACCTTC. Amino acids: CASSLGLGRDGYTF. This chain links TRBV5-1 with TRBJ1-2, with D hard to call. The CDR3 consists of 14 residues. Trimming took off 0 bases at V and 6 bases at J, with 12 bases between the two ends. CDR1 and CDR2 (germline): SGHRS, YFSETQ.

A few counts support this clonotype. The chain couples TRBV19 to TRBJ2-7; 7 bases line up with TRBD1. J lost 2 bases, V lost 5 bases, and 6 bases had no gene match. The CDR3 sequence is 14 residues long. Germline loops: CDR1 LNHDA, CDR2 SQIVND (reference sequence). The CDR3 bases are TGTGCCAGTAGTCGGACAGGTGCAGCCTACGAGCAGTACTTC. Amino acids: CASSRTGAAYEQYF.

This clonotype was recorded many times. This chain uses TRBV7-2 with TRBJ1-5, with unresolved D. CDR1 is SGHTA, CDR2 FQGNSA, per germline. The germline V and J ends were trimmed by 3 bases and 1 base, with 10 bases remaining between them. CDR3 length: 15 amino acids. DNA of the CDR3: TGTGCCAGCAGCTTCGGGGTAGTGAGCAATCAGCCCCAGCATTTT. Amino acid sequence: CASSFGVVSNQPQHF.

This clonotype came up once. A much larger clone is a single base away; this may be a read error. The rearrangement links TRBV7-2 to TRBJ1-2; weak D call: TRBD1 (6 bases). In germline, CDR1 is SGHTA, CDR2 FQGNSA. CDR3 size: 16 residues. CDR3 loop: CASGFGGGGGAHGYTF. In DNA, the CDR3 is TGTGCCAGCGGCTTTGGGGGGGGTGGGGGGGCGCATGGCTACACCTTC.

This clonotype was observed many times. An end of the junction does not agree with germline; a read error may underlie this. The chain combines TRBV14 with TRBJ1-2, with 7 bases lining up with TRBD1. The V gene's germline CDR1 is SGHDN and CDR2 FVKESK. This CDR3 has 12 residues. CDR3 in DNA: TGTGCCAGCAGCCAAGACTCGGGGACAGCTTTCTTC. Amino acids: CASSQDSGTAFF.

This clonotype was detected a few times. The chain is built from TRBV6-2 or TRBV6-3 and TRBJ1-1; D is uncertain. The length of the CDR3 is 13 residues. Germline V gives CDR1 MNHEY, CDR2 SVGEGT. V lost 3 bases to trimming and J lost 3 bases, with 8 bases between them. The CDR3 loop reads CASSYGRYTEAFF. The CDR3 DNA reads TGTGCCAGCAGTTATGGGAGGTACACTGAAGCTTTCTTT.

In its sample, this clonotype was seen many times. The J gene is TRBJ2-1, the V gene TRBV7-6; D is unclear. Germline V lookup: CDR1 SGHVS, CDR2 FNYEAQ. Trimming shortened V by 0 bases and J by 3 bases, and 9 bases separated the two germline ends. This CDR3 spans 15 amino acids. CDR3: CASSLAAGVYNEQFF. DNA of the CDR3: TGTGCCAGCAGCTTAGCCGCCGGAGTCTACAATGAGCAGTTCTTC.

The rearrangement joins TRBV6-2 or TRBV6-3 to TRBJ2-1; TRBD2 matches 7 bases. The V gene end was trimmed by 7 bases and the J gene end by 3 bases; junction bases not matched to a gene: 6. Germline V gene sequence: CDR1 MNHEY, CDR2 SVGEGT. The CDR3 has 14 amino acids. The CDR3 here is CASTRGGVYNEQFF. The CDR3 nucleotides are TGTGCCAGCACCCGGGGAGGGGTCTACAATGAGCAGTTCTTC.

The chain joins TRBV19 to TRBJ2-6; no definite D call. The V and J ends lost 5 bases and 0 bases respectively, with 17 bases between them. The V gene's germline CDR1 is LNHDA and CDR2 SQIVND (reference sequence). The CDR3 runs to 18 residues. The CDR3 nucleotides read TGTGCCAGTAGTCCGGGCCTCCGTCACGACTCTGGGGCCAACGTCCTGACTTTC. This sequence encodes CASSPGLRHDSGANVLTF.

The chain joins TRBV20-1 to TRBJ2-5, with 8 bases matching TRBD2. Germline lookup yields CDR1 DFQATT and CDR2 SNEGSKA (reference sequence). V lost 2 bases and J lost 3; bases outside the gene matches: 8. The CDR3 is 15 residues long. CDR3: CSARQLPGLEETQYF. The DNA for the CDR3 is TGCAGTGCTAGACAACTTCCGGGACTAGAAGAGACCCAGTACTTC.

The V call is TRBV5-5, the J call TRBJ1-5, with a weak D call TRBD1 (6 bases). V lost 4 bases and J lost 10, with 21 bases in between. The CDR3 spans 15 residues. CDR1 SGHKS and CDR2 YYEKEE come from the germline V gene (reference sequence). The CDR3 region has the DNA TGTGCCAGCAGCCCGCAGGGGCAGTCCAGTCACCCCCAGCATTTT. Amino acid sequence: CASSPQGQSSHPQHF. Full variable domain (outside the CDR3, taken from reference TRBV5-5 and TRBJ1-5): DAGVTQSPTHLIKTRGQQVTLRCSPISGHKSVSWYQQVLGQGPQFIFQYYEKEERGRGNFPDRFSARQFPNYSSELNVNALLLGDSALYLCASSPQGQSSHPQHFGDGTRLSIL.

V gene TRBV6-2 or TRBV6-3 combines with J gene TRBJ2-4; weak D call: TRBD2 (6 bases). V gave up 0 bases and J gave up 0 bases, with 9 bases separating them. This CDR3 has 16 amino acids. Germline CDR1 MNHEY, CDR2 SVGEGT. The CDR3 DNA sequence: TGTGCCAGCAGTTACTCGCGGGATCCAGCCAAAAACATTCAGTACTTC. Amino acids: CASSYSRDPAKNIQYF.

This clonotype was counted only a few times. The chain carries TRBV28 and TRBJ2-7; D could derive from TRBD1 or TRBD2 (5 bases each). The germline gives CDR1 MDHEN, CDR2 SYDVKM. The V end was cut by 0 bases, the J end by 2 bases, with 8 bases between. The CDR3 sequence is 14 residues long. The CDR3 spells CASSLWGDPYEQYF. The CDR3, as DNA: TGTGCCAGCAGTTTATGGGGGGATCCCTACGAGCAGTACTTC.

Many counts were recorded for this clonotype. The V call is TRBV7-8, the J call TRBJ1-5; the D is unclear. The CDR3 consists of 15 residues. Germline-derived CDR1 and CDR2 are SGHVS and FQNEAQ. V was cut by 1 base and J by 5 bases, with 12 bases left in between. Written as DNA, the CDR3 is TGTGCCAGCAGCTTAGACGGGGATTTGGATCAGCCCCAGCATTTT. Its protein is CASSLDGDLDQPQHF.

The table lists this clonotype with many counts. The rearrangement uses TRBV12-3 or TRBV12-4 and TRBJ1-2; 8 bases agree with TRBD1. This CDR3 region has 16 residues. V gave up 5 bases and J gave up 4 bases; unmatched junction bases: 12. CDR3 coding DNA: TGTGCCAGCAGTCTGATACAGGGGGGCGGTCTCTATGGCTACACCTTC. Translation gives CASSLIQGGGLYGYTF.

The rearrangement links TRBV5-6 to TRBJ1-1, with D tentatively TRBD1 (6 bases). V lost 0 bases, J lost 10 bases, and 7 bases lay in between. The CDR3 runs 11 residues. CDR1 SGHDT and CDR2 YYEEEE come from the germline V gene. The DNA for the CDR3 is TGTGCCAGCAGCTTGGGGGGGCTAGCTTTCTTT. It yields the protein CASSLGGLAFF.

In this sample, this clonotype turned up a few times. The rearrangement links TRBV11-2 to TRBJ2-5; 7 nucleotides line up with TRBD1. CDR3 length: 17 residues. Germline CDR1 and CDR2: SGHAT and FQNNGV. J was trimmed by 4 bases and V by 2 bases; bases with no gene match: 13. The CDR3 here is CASSLRAPTGLGETQYF. In nucleotides, the CDR3 is TGTGCCAGCAGCTTAAGGGCGCCGACAGGGCTCGGAGAGACCCAGTACTTC.

The table lists this clonotype with many counts. V is TRBV12-3 or TRBV12-4 and J is TRBJ2-2; possibly TRBD1 for D (6 bases). This CDR3 is 16 amino acids long. Trimming pared 3 bases from V and 2 bases from J, leaving 13 bases between. The CDR3 nucleotides are TGTGCCAGCAGTTTCCCCTACAGGGCCAACACCGGGGAGCTGTTTTTT. It yields the protein CASSFPYRANTGELFF.